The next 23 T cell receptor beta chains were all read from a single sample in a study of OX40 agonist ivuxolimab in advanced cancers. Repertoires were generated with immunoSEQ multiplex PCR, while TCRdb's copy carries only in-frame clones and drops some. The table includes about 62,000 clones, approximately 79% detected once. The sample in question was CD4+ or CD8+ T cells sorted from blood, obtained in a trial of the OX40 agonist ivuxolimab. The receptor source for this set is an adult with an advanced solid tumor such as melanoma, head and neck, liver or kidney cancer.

The DNA for the CDR3 is TGTGCCAGCAGCTTACCCGGCGGGGGGGACGAGCAGTACTTC. Its protein product is CASSLPGGGDEQYF. The genes are TRBV4-2 and TRBJ2-7; 9 bases align to TRBD2. This CDR3 comprises 14 residues. Trimming cost V 5 bases and J 5 bases; bases outside gene matches: 7. Germline-derived CDR1 and CDR2 are LGHNA and YNFKEQ.

Here the CDR3 reads CASSSWTGAGNEQYF. Here the CDR3 DNA reads TGTGCCAGCAGTTCATGGACAGGGGCGGGGAACGAGCAGTACTTC. The rearrangement uses TRBV27 and TRBJ2-7, with 9 bases fitting TRBD1. CDR1 is MNHEY, CDR2 SMNVEV, per germline (reference sequence). The ends lost 4 bases at V and 5 bases at J; junction bases unmatched: 9. CDR3 length: 15 amino acids.

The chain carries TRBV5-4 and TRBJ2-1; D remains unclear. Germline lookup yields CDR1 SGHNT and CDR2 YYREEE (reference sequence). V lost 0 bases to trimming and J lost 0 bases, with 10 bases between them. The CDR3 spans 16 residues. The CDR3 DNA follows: TGTGCCAGCAGCTTGGCCCCATGGAGCTCCTACAATGAGCAGTTCTTC. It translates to CASSLAPWSSYNEQFF.

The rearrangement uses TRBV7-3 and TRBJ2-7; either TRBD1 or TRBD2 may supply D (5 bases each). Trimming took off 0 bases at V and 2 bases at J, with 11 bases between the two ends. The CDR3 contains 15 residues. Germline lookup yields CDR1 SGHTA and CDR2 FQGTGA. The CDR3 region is CASSLTGTTAYEQYF. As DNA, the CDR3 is TGTGCCAGCAGCTTAACCGGGACGACGGCCTACGAGCAGTACTTC.

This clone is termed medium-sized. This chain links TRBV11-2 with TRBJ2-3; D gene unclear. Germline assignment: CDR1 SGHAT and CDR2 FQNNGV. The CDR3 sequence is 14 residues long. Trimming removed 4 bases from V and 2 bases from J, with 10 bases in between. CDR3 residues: CASSSGSFTDTQYF. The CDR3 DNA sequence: TGTGCCAGCAGCTCCGGGTCTTTCACAGATACGCAGTATTTT.

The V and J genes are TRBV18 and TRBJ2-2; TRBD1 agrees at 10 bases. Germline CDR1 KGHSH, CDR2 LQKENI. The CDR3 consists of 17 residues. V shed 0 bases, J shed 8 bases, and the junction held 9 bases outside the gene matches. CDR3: CASSPPGQGPLRGELFF. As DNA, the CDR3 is TGTGCCAGCTCACCACCGGGACAGGGGCCCCTGAGAGGGGAGCTGTTTTTT. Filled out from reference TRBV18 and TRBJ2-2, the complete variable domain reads NAGVMQNPRHLVRRRGQEARLRCSPMKGHSHVYWYRQLPEEGLKFMVYLQKENIIDESGMPKERFSAEFPKEGPSILRIQQVVRGDSAAYFCASSPPGQGPLRGELFFGEGSRLTVL.

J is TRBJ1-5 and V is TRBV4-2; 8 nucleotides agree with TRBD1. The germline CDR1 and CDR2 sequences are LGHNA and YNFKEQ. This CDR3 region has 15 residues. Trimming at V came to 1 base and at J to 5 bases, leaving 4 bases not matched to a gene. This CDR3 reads CASSQGQGNHQPQHF. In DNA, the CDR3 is TGTGCCAGCAGCCAAGGACAGGGGAATCATCAGCCCCAGCATTTT.

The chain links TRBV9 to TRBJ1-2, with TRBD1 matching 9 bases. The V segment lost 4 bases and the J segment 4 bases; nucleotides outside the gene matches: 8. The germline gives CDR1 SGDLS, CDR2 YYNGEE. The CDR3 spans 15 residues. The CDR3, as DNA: TGTGCCAGCAGCCCCTCCGGGACAGGGATCTATGGCTACACCTTC. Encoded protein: CASSPSGTGIYGYTF.

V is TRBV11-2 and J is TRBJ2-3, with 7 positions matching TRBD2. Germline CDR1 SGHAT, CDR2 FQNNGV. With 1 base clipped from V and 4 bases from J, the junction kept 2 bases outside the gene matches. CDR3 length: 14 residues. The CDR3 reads CASSLGGGADTQYF. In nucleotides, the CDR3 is TGTGCCAGCAGCTTAGGGGGAGGGGCAGATACGCAGTATTTT.

The CDR3 DNA reads as TGCGCCAGCAGCCAAGATTGGGGTCGTACTGAAGCTTTCTTT. Its protein product is CASSQDWGRTEAFF. The chain combines TRBV4-3 with TRBJ1-1, with D uncertain. The CDR3 consists of 14 residues. Germline V CDR1 and CDR2: LGHNA, YSLEER. The V gene lost 0 bases and the J gene lost 5 bases, with 10 bases spanning the gap.

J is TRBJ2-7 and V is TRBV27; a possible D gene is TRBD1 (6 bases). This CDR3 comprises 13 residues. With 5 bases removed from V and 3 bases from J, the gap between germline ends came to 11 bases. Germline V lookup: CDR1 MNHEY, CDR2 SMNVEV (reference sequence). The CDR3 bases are TGTGCCAGCAGTAGGCCACAGGGCTACGAGCAGTACTTC. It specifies CASSRPQGYEQYF.

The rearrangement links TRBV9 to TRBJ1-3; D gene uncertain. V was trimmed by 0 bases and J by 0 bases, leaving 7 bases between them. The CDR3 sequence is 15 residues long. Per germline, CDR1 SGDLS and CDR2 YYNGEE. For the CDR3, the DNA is TGTGCCAGCAGCGTAGTGCCCGACTCTGGAAACACCATATATTTT. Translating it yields CASSVVPDSGNTIYF. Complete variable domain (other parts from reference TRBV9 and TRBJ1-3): DSGVTQTPKHLITATGQRVTLRCSPRSGDLSVYWYQQSLDQGLQFLIQYYNGEERAKGNILERFSAQQFPDLHSELNLSSLELGDSALYFCASSVVPDSGNTIYFGEGSWLTVV.

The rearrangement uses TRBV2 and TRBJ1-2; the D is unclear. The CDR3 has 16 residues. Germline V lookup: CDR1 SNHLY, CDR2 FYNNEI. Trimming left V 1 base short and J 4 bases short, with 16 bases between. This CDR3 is CASSEGVFGSIYGYTF. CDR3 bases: TGTGCCAGCAGTGAAGGAGTGTTCGGGTCCATCTATGGCTACACCTTC. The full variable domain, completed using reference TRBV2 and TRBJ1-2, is EPEVTQTPSHQVTQMGQEVILRCVPISNHLYFYWYRQILGQKVEFLVSFYNNEISEKSEIFDDQFSVERPDGSNFTLKIRSTKLEDSAMYFCASSEGVFGSIYGYTFGSGTRLTVV.

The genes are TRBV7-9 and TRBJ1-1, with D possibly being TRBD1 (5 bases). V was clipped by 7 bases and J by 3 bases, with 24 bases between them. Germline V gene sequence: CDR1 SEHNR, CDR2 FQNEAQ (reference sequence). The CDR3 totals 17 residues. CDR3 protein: CASIRRLGGFEDTEAFF. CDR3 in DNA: TGTGCCAGCATCCGAAGGCTGGGGGGATTCGAGGACACTGAAGCTTTCTTT.

The CDR3: CASSLGNDRAGGYTF. CDR3 in DNA: TGTGCCAGCAGCTTAGGCAACGACAGGGCAGGGGGCTACACCTTC. The chain has TRBV7-2 and TRBJ1-2, with 7 bases lining up with TRBD1. Germline CDR1 SGHTA, CDR2 FQGNSA. The CDR3 runs 15 residues. Unmatched junction bases numbered 10, after V lost 1 base and J lost 8 bases.

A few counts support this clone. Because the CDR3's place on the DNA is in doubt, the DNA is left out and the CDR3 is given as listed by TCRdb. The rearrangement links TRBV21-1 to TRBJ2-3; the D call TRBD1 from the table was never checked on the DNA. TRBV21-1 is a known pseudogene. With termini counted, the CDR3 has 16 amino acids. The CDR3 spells CASSKVGPGSTDTQYF.

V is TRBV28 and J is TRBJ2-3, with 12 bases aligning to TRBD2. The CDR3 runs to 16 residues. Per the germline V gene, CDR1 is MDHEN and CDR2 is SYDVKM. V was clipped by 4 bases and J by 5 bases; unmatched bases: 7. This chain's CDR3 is CASSSRLAGAQDTQYF. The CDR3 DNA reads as TGTGCCAGCAGTTCCAGACTAGCGGGAGCCCAAGATACGCAGTATTTT.

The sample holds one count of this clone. The CDR3 protein is CASSLGVADTQYF. CDR3 DNA: TGTGCCAGCAGCTTAGGGGTAGCGGATACGCAGTATTTT. The rearrangement links TRBV7-3 to TRBJ2-3, with TRBD2 as a possible D gene (5 bases). Between the trimmed V and J ends, which lost 2 bases and 6 bases, there was a span of 9 bases. This CDR3 contains 13 residues. Germline loops: CDR1 SGHTA, CDR2 FQGTGA.

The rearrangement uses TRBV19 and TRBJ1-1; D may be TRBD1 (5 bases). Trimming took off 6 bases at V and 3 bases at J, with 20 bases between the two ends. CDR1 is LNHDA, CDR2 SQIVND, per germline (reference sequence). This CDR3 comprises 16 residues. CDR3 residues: CASSTGFLGWDTEAFF. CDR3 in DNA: TGTGCCAGTAGCACAGGCTTTCTAGGCTGGGACACTGAAGCTTTCTTT.

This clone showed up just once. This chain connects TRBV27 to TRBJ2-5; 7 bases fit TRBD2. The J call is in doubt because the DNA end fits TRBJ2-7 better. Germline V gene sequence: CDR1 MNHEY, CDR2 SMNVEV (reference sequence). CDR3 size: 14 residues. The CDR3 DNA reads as TGTGCCAGCAGTTTAGTGGGGGGGACCTACGAGCAGTACTTC. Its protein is CASSLVGGTYEQYF.

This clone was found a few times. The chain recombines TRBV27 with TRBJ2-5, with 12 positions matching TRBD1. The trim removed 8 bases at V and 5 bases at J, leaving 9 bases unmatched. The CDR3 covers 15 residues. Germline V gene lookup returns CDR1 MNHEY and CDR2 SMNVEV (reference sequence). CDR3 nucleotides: TGTGCCAGCGGACCTAGCGGGACAGGGGGCGAGACCCAGTACTTC. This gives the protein CASGPSGTGGETQYF.

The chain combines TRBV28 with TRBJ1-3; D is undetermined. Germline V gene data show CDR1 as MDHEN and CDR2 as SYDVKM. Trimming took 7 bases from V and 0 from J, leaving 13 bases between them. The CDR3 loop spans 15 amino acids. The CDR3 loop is CASTITVRSGNTIYF. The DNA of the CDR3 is TGTGCCAGCACTATTACAGTGCGCTCTGGAAACACCATATATTTT.

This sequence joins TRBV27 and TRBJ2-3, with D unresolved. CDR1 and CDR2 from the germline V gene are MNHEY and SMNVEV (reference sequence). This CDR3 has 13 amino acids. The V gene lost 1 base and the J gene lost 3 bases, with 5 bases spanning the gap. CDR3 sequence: CASSLYWTDTQYF. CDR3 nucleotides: TGTGCCAGCAGTTTATACTGGACAGATACGCAGTATTTT.